The rows below give T cell receptor beta chains drawn from one sample of a study of blood T cell repertoires in COVID-19. Data came from immunoSEQ multiplex PCR; TCRdb stores just in-frame clones and leaves some out. The sample lists fewer than 300,000 clones; around 90% were seen once. What was sequenced was peripheral blood. These receptors originate from a person between 18 and 30 years old with COVID-19, enrolled during active disease. CDR3s include the opening cysteine and the closing phenylalanine or tryptophan. D genes are given only for firm matches. The listing skips clone size in some rows; elsewhere it reads once, few, many or a size class.

d_call clone_size j_call cdr3_length v_call cdr3_nt cdr3_aa
TRBD1 . TRBJ1-1 11 TRBV6-5 TGTGCCAGCAGACAGGGGGCTGAAGCTTTCTTT CASRQGAEAFF
TRBD2 . TRBJ2-7 15 TRBV5-4 TGTGCCAGCAGCTTGGGCCCTAGCGGGAGATACGAGCAGTACTTC CASSLGPSGRYEQYF
TRBD2 . TRBJ2-3 14 TRBV24-1 TGTGCCACCAGTTCAACGGGGGGAACAGATACGCAGTATTTT CATSSTGGTDTQYF
TRBD2 . TRBJ2-5 14 TRBV27 TGTGCCAGCAGTCCAAGGGCGGGGGTGGAGACCCAGTACTTC CASSPRAGVETQYF
TRBD1 . TRBJ1-4 15 TRBV11-2 TGTGCCAGCAGCTTAGATAGGACAGGGTATGAAAAACTGTTTTTT CASSLDRTGYEKLFF
. . TRBJ1-2 14 TRBV28 TGTGCCAGCACCCTGGGCAGTCCTAACTATGGCTACACCTTC CASTLGSPNYGYTF
. . TRBJ1-6 17 TRBV27 TGTGCCAGCACCGCTACGGGAGTAGGGTCCTATAATTCACCCCTCCACTTT CASTATGVGSYNSPLHF
TRBD1 . TRBJ2-1 16 TRBV11-2 TGTGCCAGCAGCTCCCTCAAGGGGGCACTTAACAATGAGCAGTTCTTC CASSSLKGALNNEQFF
. once TRBJ2-3 12 TRBV5-1 TGCGCCAGCAGCTTGGAACTTTCCGCGCAGTATTTT CASSLELSAQYF
. . TRBJ2-2 13 TRBV6-5 TGTGCCAGCAGGGCCTTTCACACCGGGGAGCTGTTTTTT CASRAFHTGELFF
. . TRBJ2-1 11 TRBV5-8 TGTGCCAGCAGCTTCGGCAATGAGCAGTTCTTC CASSFGNEQFF
. . TRBJ2-7 11 TRBV6-1 TGTGCCAGCAGCGAAGCCGCGGAGCAGTACTTC CASSEAAEQYF
. . TRBJ2-2 16 TRBV24-1 TGTGCCACCAGTGATTTACCGGGGTCTCGCACCGGGGAGCTGTTTTTT CATSDLPGSRTGELFF
. . TRBJ2-7 14 TRBV9 TGTGCCAGCAGCACAGCGGAAACGTCCTACGAGCAGTACTTC CASSTAETSYEQYF
TRBD1 . TRBJ1-1 14 TRBV9 TGTGCCAGCAGCAGCACAGGGGAGAACACTGAAGCTTTCTTT CASSSTGENTEAFF
TRBD1 . TRBJ2-3 16 TRBV27 TGTGCCAGCAGTGGATGGGACAGGGGGGGAACAGATACGCAGTATTTT CASSGWDRGGTDTQYF
. . TRBJ2-3 13 TRBV5-1 TGCGCCAGCAGCTCGCATGAGTTCGATACGCAGTATTTT CASSSHEFDTQYF
. . TRBJ1-1 15 TRBV4-3 TGCGCCAGCAGCCAAGGTACAGGGACGCACGGGGAAGCTTTCTTT CASSQGTGTHGEAFF
TRBD1 . TRBJ2-7 14 TRBV7-9 TGTGCCAGCAGCTTTGACAGGGGGAATTACGAGCAGTACTTC CASSFDRGNYEQYF
TRBD2 . TRBJ2-3 15 TRBV28 TGTGCCAGCAGTTTACTAGCGGGAGTTCCAGATACGCAGTATTTT CASSLLAGVPDTQYF
TRBD2 . TRBJ2-7 15 TRBV7-8 TGTGCCAGCAGCTTAAGCGGTCTAGCGGTCTCCGAGCAGTACTTC CASSLSGLAVSEQYF
TRBD2 . TRBJ2-7 14 TRBV7-9 TGTGCCAGCAGTTATGGACTAGCGCCCTACGAGCAGTACTTC CASSYGLAPYEQYF
TRBD1 . TRBJ2-1 18 TRBV7-2 TGTGCCAGCAGCCTTACCTTCCCCGGGACAGGCGCAGGTAGTGAGCAGTTCTTC CASSLTFPGTGAGSEQFF
TRBD2 . TRBJ2-1 18 TRBV4-3 TGCGCCAGCAGCCCAGCCGTGGGTAGCGGGAGCTCCTACAATGAGCAGTTCTTC CASSPAVGSGSSYNEQFF
TRBD2 . TRBJ2-5 15 TRBV5-1 TGCGCCAGCAGCTTCGGGACTAGCGGGGAAGAGACCCAGTACTTC CASSFGTSGEETQYF
TRBD1 . TRBJ1-1 14 TRBV5-1 TGCGCCAGCAGCTTGGTGACAGGGGACACTGAAGCTTTCTTT CASSLVTGDTEAFF
TRBD1 . TRBJ2-3 15 TRBV7-2 TGTGCCAGCAGCTTCAGGGACAGACACACAGATACGCAGTATTTT CASSFRDRHTDTQYF
TRBD1 . TRBJ2-5 14 TRBV6-5 TGTGCCAGCAGTTACAGGGGGCGCTGGGAGACCCAGTACTTC CASSYRGRWETQYF
. . TRBJ2-1 13 TRBV7-8 TGTGCCAGCAGCTTAGGCGGGAATGCCGGCCAGTTCTTC CASSLGGNAGQFF
. . TRBJ1-1 13 TRBV6-5 TGTGCCAGCAATAAGGAGCTGAACACTGAAGCTTTCTTT CASNKELNTEAFF
. . TRBJ2-7 13 TRBV19 TGTGCCAGTAGTAGTGGGAGCTCCTACGAGCAGTACTTC CASSSGSSYEQYF
. . TRBJ1-1 12 TRBV28 TGTGCCAGCAGTTGGGGGGGGGCCGAAGCTTTCTTT CASSWGGAEAFF
TRBD1 . TRBJ1-2 14 TRBV7-9 TGTGCCAGCAGGCCGACAGGGGGCAACTATGGCTACACCTTC CASRPTGGNYGYTF
. few TRBJ2-2 13 TRBV24-1 TGTGCCACCAGTGACCCCAGCACCGGGGAGCTGTTTTTT CATSDPSTGELFF
. . TRBJ2-7 14 TRBV5-1 TGCGCCAGCAGCTTGGCTGCAGTCTCCTACGAGCAGTACTTC CASSLAAVSYEQYF
TRBD2 . TRBJ2-7 17 TRBV12-5 TGTGCTAGTGGTCCCCCCGTTGAGCGGGAGGGCTCCTACGAGCAGTACTTC CASGPPVEREGSYEQYF
. . TRBJ2-1 16 TRBV6-9 TGTGCCAGCACCCTATCGAATGGGAGCTCCTACAATGAGCAGTTCTTC CASTLSNGSSYNEQFF
. . TRBJ1-1 12 TRBV30 TGTGCCTGGAGTGGCAGTGGCACTGAAGCTTTCTTT CAWSGSGTEAFF
. . TRBJ2-5 15 TRBV4-1 TGCGCCAGCAGCCAAGATGCGACAGGCCGGGAGACCCAGTACTTC CASSQDATGRETQYF
TRBD2 . TRBJ2-3 16 TRBV3-1/TRBV3-2 TGTGCCAGCAGCCAAGCTTGGGCGGGAGGGACAGATACGCAGTATTTT CASSQAWAGGTDTQYF
TRBD2 . TRBJ2-1 16 TRBV11-3 TGTGCCAGCAGCTTTGCACTAGCGGGCTCCTACAATGAGCAGTTCTTC CASSFALAGSYNEQFF
. . TRBJ2-7 15 TRBV5-1 TGCGCCAGCAGCTTGGATGGTCCGGGGAGCTACGAGCAGTACTTC CASSLDGPGSYEQYF
TRBD1 . TRBJ1-1 14 TRBV2 TGTGCCAGCAGTGAAGCGCAGGGACAGCCTGAAGCTTTCTTT CASSEAQGQPEAFF
. . TRBJ2-5 12 TRBV24-1 TGTGCCACCAGTGATGAGGGAGAGACCCAGTACTTC CATSDEGETQYF
. . TRBJ2-1 11 TRBV12-3/TRBV12-4 TGTGCCAGCAGTTTAAACGGGGGGCAGTTCTTC CASSLNGGQFF
TRBD2 . TRBJ2-7 13 TRBV12-3/TRBV12-4 TGTGCCAGCAGTTTCGGGGCGGGAGTCGAGCAGTACTTC CASSFGAGVEQYF
. . TRBJ1-4 11 TRBV5-6 TGTGCCAGCAGCTCATATGAAAAACTGTTTTTT CASSSYEKLFF
TRBD1 . TRBJ2-3 15 TRBV6-5 TGTGCCAGCAACCCGGGGACAGGGGGTAGGGATACGCAGTATTTT CASNPGTGGRDTQYF
TRBD2 . TRBJ2-5 15 TRBV27 TGTGCCAGCAACAAACTAGCGGGAGACTTAAAGACCCAGTACTTC CASNKLAGDLKTQYF
. . TRBJ2-1 13 TRBV27 TGTGCCAGCAGTTCCCCGGCGGGACGTGAGCAGTTCTTC CASSSPAGREQFF
TRBD1 . TRBJ1-4 16 TRBV6-5 TGTGCCAGCAGTTTCTCAGGGACAGTGGATAATGAAAAACTGTTTTTT CASSFSGTVDNEKLFF